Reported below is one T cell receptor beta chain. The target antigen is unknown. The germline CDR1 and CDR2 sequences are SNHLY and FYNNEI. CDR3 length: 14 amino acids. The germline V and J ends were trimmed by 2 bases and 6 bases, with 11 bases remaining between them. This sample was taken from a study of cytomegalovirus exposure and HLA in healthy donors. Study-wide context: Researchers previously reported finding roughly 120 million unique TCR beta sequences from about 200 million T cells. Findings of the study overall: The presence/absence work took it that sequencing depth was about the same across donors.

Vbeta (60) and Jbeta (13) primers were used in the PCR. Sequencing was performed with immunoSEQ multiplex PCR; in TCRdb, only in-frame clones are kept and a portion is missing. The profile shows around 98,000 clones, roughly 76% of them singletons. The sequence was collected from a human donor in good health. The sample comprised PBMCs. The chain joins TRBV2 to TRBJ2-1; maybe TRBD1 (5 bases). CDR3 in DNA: TGTGCCAGCAGTGAAAATGGGGCGTCCAATGAGCAGTTCTTC. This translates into CASSENGASNEQFF.